Below, 11 T cell receptor beta chains from the same sample are listed, as sequenced in a study of cytomegalovirus exposure and HLA in healthy donors. PCR was performed using 60 Vbeta and 13 Jbeta primers. Some clones are missing from TCRdb's copy, which holds only in-frame ones; the method was immunoSEQ multiplex PCR. This sample has some 130,000 clones, with approximately 85% found just once. The sequenced material came from PBMCs. The receptor set was obtained from a boy aged 5 to 17 in good health and CMV-seronegative.

The J gene is TRBJ2-7, the V gene TRBV19; D is possibly TRBD1 (6 bases). Germline lookup yields CDR1 LNHDA and CDR2 SQIVND (reference sequence). The CDR3 runs 13 residues. V dropped 5 bases and J dropped 4 bases, with 12 bases sitting between them. CDR3 residues: CASSYGTRYEQYF. In DNA form, the CDR3 reads TGTGCCAGTAGTTACGGGACACGGTACGAGCAGTACTTC.

As for this clone: The same CDR3 arises from other DNA sequences in this sample as well. This sequence joins TRBV27 and TRBJ1-5, with D tentatively TRBD1 (6 bases). The V gene lost 2 bases and the J gene lost 7 bases, with 9 bases spanning the gap. CDR3 length: 13 residues. The V gene's germline CDR1 is MNHEY and CDR2 SMNVEV (reference sequence). CDR3 nucleotides: TGTGCCAGCAGTTTAGGGGGGGGCCAGCCCCAGCATTTT. This sequence encodes CASSLGGGQPQHF.

The chain combines TRBV7-9 with TRBJ2-5; maybe TRBD1 (6 bases). Germline V gene data show CDR1 as SEHNR and CDR2 as FQNEAQ (reference sequence). The ends were cut back, 6 bases at V and 7 bases at J, with 15 bases in the middle. The CDR3 runs 13 residues. The CDR3 coding sequence is TGTGCCAGCAGATTTTACAGGGATGGGACCCAGTACTTC. It is translated as CASRFYRDGTQYF. The variable domain in full, completed from reference TRBV7-9 and TRBJ2-5, reads DTGVSQNPRHKITKRGQNVTFRCDPISEHNRLYWYRQTLGQGPEFLTYFQNEAQLEKSRLLSDRFSAERPKGSFSTLEIQRTEQGDSAMYLCASRFYRDGTQYFGPGTRLLVL.

The gene calls are TRBV5-1 and TRBJ2-3; a possible D gene is TRBD1 (5 bases). The CDR3 covers 15 residues. CDR1 is SGHRS, CDR2 YFSETQ, per germline. V gave up 5 bases and J gave up 1 base, with 14 bases separating them. The CDR3 DNA reads as TGCGCCAGCAGACTTTTGACAGAGGGCACAGATACGCAGTATTTT. It is translated as CASRLLTEGTDTQYF.

Worth noting for this clone: Relative to the germline gene, one junction end is altered; a read error may explain this. CDR3 residues: CSSSSPIGGGADNEQFF. The CDR3 DNA is TGTTCCAGCAGCTCCCCAATAGGAGGGGGCGCGGACAATGAGCAGTTCTTC. This chain uses TRBV7-9 with TRBJ2-1; D may be TRBD1 (7 bases). The CDR3 extends over 17 amino acids. The germline CDR1 and CDR2 sequences are SEHNR and FQNEAQ (reference sequence).

The CDR3 is CASSTPPQGTGELFF. The CDR3 coding sequence is TGTGCCAGCAGCACACCCCCACAGGGGACAGGGGAGCTGTTTTTT. This chain links TRBV27 with TRBJ2-2, with 7 bases aligning to TRBD1. CDR3 length equals 15 residues. Losses at the gene ends were 6 bases for V and 8 bases for J; bases not matched to a gene: 12. CDR1 MNHEY and CDR2 SMNVEV come from the germline V gene (reference sequence).

The chain recombines TRBV5-1 with TRBJ2-5; D perhaps matches TRBD2 (6 bases). The J call may be wrong; the DNA end is better matched by TRBJ2-7. Germline CDR1 reads SGHRS; CDR2 reads YFSETQ. CDR3 size: 15 residues. The CDR3 spells CASSLGRRGSYEQYF. CDR3 bases: TGCGCCAGCAGCTTGGGTCGGAGGGGCTCCTACGAGCAGTACTTC.

With regard to this clone: One end of the junction fails to match germline, which may point to a read error. This CDR3 is also generated by other DNA sequences in the sample. The chain joins TRBV6-5 to TRBJ2-2; TRBD1 might be the D (6 bases). The CDR3 sequence is 15 residues long. Germline-derived CDR1 and CDR2 are MNHEY and SVGAGI. CDR3 DNA sequence: TGTGCCAGCAGGATGGACAGTGGCGGAACCGGAGAGCTGTTTTTT. Translated, it gives CASRMDSGGTGELFF.

V gene TRBV6-4 combines with J gene TRBJ2-7, with 10 bases identical to TRBD2. Trimming removed 3 bases from V and 1 base from J; junction bases left unmatched: 0. This CDR3 is 14 amino acids long. Germline V gives CDR1 MRHNA, CDR2 SNTAGT. The CDR3 nucleotides read TGTGCCAGCAGTGAAGCGGGGGGGTCCTACGAGCAGTACTTC. Residues: CASSEAGGSYEQYF.

J is TRBJ1-5 and V is TRBV2, with D hard to call. V lost 6 bases and J 5 bases, leaving 17 bases between the germline ends. The CDR3 is 15 residues long. Germline V gives CDR1 SNHLY, CDR2 FYNNEI. The CDR3 region is CASSLGGVRHQPQHF. The DNA for the CDR3 is TGTGCCAGCAGCCTGGGCGGGGTGAGGCATCAGCCCCAGCATTTT.

The chain uses TRBV29-1 and TRBJ2-1; TRBD2 agrees at 8 bases. V gave up 0 bases and J gave up 8 bases; unmatched junction bases: 15. The CDR3 has 17 amino acids. In germline, CDR1 is SQVTM, CDR2 ANQGSEA. CDR3 nucleotides: TGCAGCGTTGAAGATCGTACAGCGGGAGACGATAGGTATGAGCAGTTCTTC. Translated: CSVEDRTAGDDRYEQFF.